A single sample is the source of the 28 T cell receptor beta chains below, sequenced in a study of blood T cell repertoires in COVID-19. This table comes from immunoSEQ multiplex PCR, and its TCRdb copy is limited to in-frame clones, with some not included. The repertoire consists of 150,000 to 200,000 clones, with 84% occurring once and the leading ten covering roughly a tenth. The material sequenced was peripheral blood. These receptors were taken from a man in his sixties or seventies with active or convalescent COVID-19.

The V and J genes are TRBV7-9 and TRBJ2-5, with D possibly matching TRBD1 (6 bases). The germline CDR1 and CDR2 sequences are SEHNR and FQNEAQ (reference sequence). Trimming removed 3 bases at V and 4 bases at J, with 12 bases between. CDR3 length equals 14 residues. CDR3 sequence: CASSFPQGRETQYF. The CDR3 DNA is TGTGCCAGCAGCTTCCCCCAGGGGCGAGAGACCCAGTACTTC. Complete variable domain (other parts from reference TRBV7-9 and TRBJ2-5): DTGVSQNPRHKITKRGQNVTFRCDPISEHNRLYWYRQTLGQGPEFLTYFQNEAQLEKSRLLSDRFSAERPKGSFSTLEIQRTEQGDSAMYLCASSFPQGRETQYFGPGTRLLVL.

This chain connects TRBV30 to TRBJ1-6, with 9 bases lining up with TRBD1. The CDR3 is made up of 15 amino acids. The ends lost 3 bases at V and 7 bases at J; junction bases unmatched: 7. Germline V gene data show CDR1 as GTSNPN and CDR2 as SVGIG (reference sequence). The chain's CDR3 is CAWRPRDRVNSPLHF. The CDR3 DNA reads TGTGCCTGGAGGCCCCGGGACAGGGTGAATTCACCCCTCCACTTT. The variable domain in full, completed from reference TRBV30 and TRBJ1-6, reads SQTIHQWPATLVQPVGSPLSLECTVEGTSNPNLYWYRQAAGRGLQLLFYSVGIGQISSEVPQNLSASRPQDRQFILSSKKLLLSDSGFYLCAWRPRDRVNSPLHFGNGTRLTVT.

With respect to this clone: This sample also contains other DNA sequences that code for the same CDR3. V gene TRBV18 combines with J gene TRBJ2-7; tentatively, D is TRBD2 (6 bases). Germline-derived CDR1 and CDR2 are KGHSH and LQKENI. Trimming took 3 bases from V and 7 from J, leaving 13 bases between them. The CDR3 runs to 13 residues. This chain's CDR3 is CASSPGGAREQYF. Here the CDR3 DNA reads TGTGCCAGCTCACCCGGAGGGGCGAGGGAGCAGTACTTC. Based on the CDR3 plus reference TRBV18 and TRBJ2-7, the full variable domain is NAGVMQNPRHLVRRRGQEARLRCSPMKGHSHVYWYRQLPEEGLKFMVYLQKENIIDESGMPKERFSAEFPKEGPSILRIQQVVRGDSAAYFCASSPGGAREQYFGPGTRLTVT.

Only one count was recorded for this clone. The chain joins TRBV27 to TRBJ2-5; TRBD2 aligns across 9 bases. Per the germline V gene, CDR1 is MNHEY and CDR2 is SMNVEV (reference sequence). V dropped 6 bases and J dropped 4; count of bases not matched to a gene: 6. This CDR3 is 14 amino acids long. The CDR3 sequence: CASRGLALSETQYF. The CDR3 nucleotides are TGTGCCAGCAGAGGACTAGCGCTGTCAGAGACCCAGTACTTC.

The J gene is TRBJ1-2, the V gene TRBV6-1; tentative D call: TRBD1 (5 bases). Trimming removed 0 bases at V and 6 bases at J, with 8 bases between. The CDR3 sequence is 13 residues long. CDR1 is MNHNS, CDR2 SASEGT, per germline. CDR3 DNA: TGTGCCAGCAGTGAAGCTCCGACAGATGGCTACACCTTC. Amino acid sequence: CASSEAPTDGYTF.

The genes are TRBV6-5 and TRBJ2-1; D call uncertain. Trimming pared 5 bases from V and 0 bases from J, leaving 11 bases between. Germline assignment: CDR1 MNHEY and CDR2 SVGAGI. The CDR3 consists of 15 residues. The CDR3 loop is CASSLYSTSYNEQFF. DNA for the CDR3: TGTGCCAGCAGTCTATATAGTACCTCCTACAATGAGCAGTTCTTC.

This clone has only a few counts. J is TRBJ1-5 and V is TRBV10-3; D perhaps matches TRBD1 (5 bases). CDR3 size: 14 residues. Germline V gives CDR1 ENHRY, CDR2 SYGVKD. The germline V and J ends were trimmed by 8 bases and 0 bases, with 11 bases remaining between them. Written as DNA, the CDR3 is TGTGCCATCGACGACAGTTTTAGCAATCAGCCCCAGCATTTT. Amino acids: CAIDDSFSNQPQHF.

This clone was observed a few times. The J gene is TRBJ2-3, the V gene TRBV5-1, with TRBD1 matching over 8 bases. V dropped 1 base and J dropped 0; count of bases not matched to a gene: 1. CDR3 length: 15 residues. Germline V lookup: CDR1 SGHRS, CDR2 YFSETQ. The CDR3 nucleotides read TGCGCCAGCAGCTTGTGGACAGGGAGCACAGATACGCAGTATTTT. It yields the protein CASSLWTGSTDTQYF.

The chain combines TRBV7-8 with TRBJ1-2, with D maybe TRBD1 (6 bases). The V gene's germline CDR1 is SGHVS and CDR2 FQNEAQ. The CDR3 runs to 14 residues. V shed 5 bases and J shed 7 bases, with 17 bases lying between them. CDR3 in DNA: TGTGCCAGCAGCCCGACAAGGGGGGGGCGTGGCTACACCTTC. It is translated as CASSPTRGGRGYTF.

This sequence joins TRBV12-3 or TRBV12-4 and TRBJ1-2, with TRBD1 identical over 7 bases. J was trimmed by 6 bases and V by 5 bases; bases with no gene match: 6. This CDR3 contains 13 residues. The CDR3: CASSKTGYDGYTF. CDR3 nucleotide sequence: TGTGCCAGCAGTAAGACAGGGTATGATGGCTACACCTTC.

This clone has a single count. The chain uses TRBV28 and TRBJ2-1; tentative D call: TRBD1 (6 bases). CDR1 MDHEN and CDR2 SYDVKM come from the germline V gene. V was clipped by 4 bases and J by 3 bases, with 16 bases between them. This CDR3 has 16 amino acids. CDR3 sequence (DNA): TGTGCCAGCAGTTCCGCACCTGGACAGTACTACAATGAGCAGTTCTTC. Its translation is CASSSAPGQYYNEQFF.

The chain joins TRBV5-1 to TRBJ2-2; 12 nucleotides align to TRBD2. The V and J ends lost 3 bases and 4 bases, in that order; junction bases with no gene match: 4. Looked up from germline, CDR1 is SGHRS and CDR2 is YFSETQ. The CDR3 extends over 16 amino acids. CDR3 sequence: CASSSGLAGVTGELFF. In nucleotides, the CDR3 is TGCGCCAGCAGCTCGGGACTAGCGGGCGTCACCGGGGAGCTGTTTTTT.

The CDR3 is CASSQPPGQGPYGYTF. As DNA, the CDR3 is TGCGCCAGCAGCCAACCCCCGGGACAGGGACCCTATGGCTACACCTTC. This chain links TRBV4-3 with TRBJ1-2, with 9 nucleotides matching TRBD1. There are 16 residues in the CDR3. Trimming took 2 bases from V and 4 from J; bases not matched to a gene: 8. Germline CDR1 is LGHNA and CDR2 is YSLEER.

The chain carries TRBV7-6 and TRBJ2-3; possibly TRBD1 for D (6 bases). The CDR3 is 18 amino acids. The germline gives CDR1 SGHVS, CDR2 FNYEAQ. With 3 bases removed from V and 4 bases from J, the gap between germline ends came to 23 bases. CDR3 amino acids: CASSLGAGSVASADTQYF. The CDR3 region has the DNA TGTGCCAGCAGCTTGGGGGCCGGCAGCGTGGCATCCGCAGATACGCAGTATTTT.

This sequence joins TRBV25-1 and TRBJ1-2; the D gene is possibly TRBD1 (6 bases). In germline, CDR1 is MGHDK, CDR2 SYGVNS. The CDR3 runs 13 residues. V was cut by 4 bases and J by 6 bases, with 12 bases left in between. DNA of the CDR3: TGTGCCAGCAGTGCGGGGACAAACGATGGCTACACCTTC. Amino acid sequence: CASSAGTNDGYTF.

The rearrangement links TRBV28 to TRBJ2-7; a weak D match, TRBD2 (6 bases). This CDR3 contains 12 residues. The germline gives CDR1 MDHEN, CDR2 SYDVKM. V lost 3 bases, J lost 7 bases, and 10 bases lay in between. CDR3 sequence (DNA): TGTGCCAGCAGTTTCCTCGGGAGAGAGCAGTACTTC. This sequence encodes CASSFLGREQYF.

The CDR3 sequence is CASSQVGLGQGALHF. The CDR3 DNA reads TGTGCCAGCAGCCAAGTCGGCCTGGGGCAGGGGGCCCTCCACTTT. The V call is TRBV3-1 (or the pseudogene TRBV3-2), the J call TRBJ1-6; 7 bases are a match to TRBD1. Unmatched junction bases numbered 11, after V lost 1 base and J lost 14 bases. Germline V gives CDR1 LGHDT, CDR2 YNNKEL (reference sequence). The CDR3 runs 15 residues.

This chain links TRBV9 with TRBJ1-2; D is possibly TRBD1 (5 bases). This CDR3 has 14 amino acids. The germline V gene has CDR1 SGDLS and CDR2 YYNGEE. The V end lost 4 bases, the J end lost 2 bases, and 12 bases lay between the germline ends. The CDR3 DNA sequence: TGTGCCAGCAGCCCTGGAGGGGTGAACTATGGCTACACCTTC. Residues: CASSPGGVNYGYTF. The full variable domain, completed using reference TRBV9 and TRBJ1-2, is DSGVTQTPKHLITATGQRVTLRCSPRSGDLSVYWYQQSLDQGLQFLIQYYNGEERAKGNILERFSAQQFPDLHSELNLSSLELGDSALYFCASSPGGVNYGYTFGSGTRLTVV.

In its sample, this clone was seen a few times. The rearrangement uses TRBV20-1 and TRBJ2-2; D is perhaps TRBD1 (6 bases). Germline V gene data show CDR1 as DFQATT and CDR2 as SNEGSKA (reference sequence). The V end lost 3 bases, the J end lost 4 bases, and 12 bases lay between the germline ends. The CDR3 has 14 amino acids. CDR3 sequence reads: CSASRQGTTGELFF. The CDR3 bases are TGCAGTGCTAGTCGGCAGGGGACCACCGGGGAGCTGTTTTTT.

This clone was counted between two and nine times. This specimen includes other DNA sequences encoding the same CDR3. The chain links TRBV7-2 to TRBJ1-6, with D tentatively TRBD1 (5 bases). The germline CDR1 and CDR2 sequences are SGHTA and FQGNSA. V lost 3 bases, J lost 7 bases, and 10 bases lay in between. The CDR3 has 14 residues. The CDR3 DNA reads TGTGCCAGCAGCTTTAGGCAGGGAAATTCACCCCTCCACTTT. Residues: CASSFRQGNSPLHF.

This chain joins TRBV6-1 and TRBJ2-3, with TRBD1 matching 8 bases. CDR3 length: 16 amino acids. The J segment lost 4 bases and the V segment lost 2 bases, leaving 8 bases of the junction unmatched. In germline, CDR1 is MNHNS, CDR2 SASEGT. The CDR3 DNA sequence: TGTGCCAGCAGTGAACAGGGACAGGTCGTGCCAGATACGCAGTATTTT. The encoded protein is CASSEQGQVVPDTQYF.

In its sample, this clone was seen once. The chain recombines TRBV30 with TRBJ2-7; TRBD1 might be the D (6 bases). The ends were cut back, 3 bases at V and 1 base at J, with 13 bases in the middle. Germline lookup yields CDR1 GTSNPN and CDR2 SVGIG (reference sequence). The CDR3 spans 14 residues. The chain's CDR3 is CAWREQGISYEQYF. In DNA, the CDR3 is TGTGCCTGGAGGGAACAGGGTATTTCCTACGAGCAGTACTTC.

This chain uses TRBV19 with TRBJ1-2, with D possibly matching TRBD1 (6 bases). Trimming shortened V by 9 bases and J by 5 bases, and 28 bases separated the two germline ends. This CDR3 is 17 amino acids long. Germline V gene lookup returns CDR1 LNHDA and CDR2 SQIVND (reference sequence). The CDR3 region is CASRDRDTFQRNYGYTF. CDR3 DNA: TGTGCCAGCCGGGACCGGGACACCTTTCAGAGGAATTATGGCTACACCTTC.

The genes are TRBV2 and TRBJ2-7; 9 bases align to TRBD2. Unmatched junction bases numbered 4, after V lost 6 bases and J lost 1 base. Per the germline V gene, CDR1 is SNHLY and CDR2 is FYNNEI. There are 14 residues in the CDR3. CDR3 in amino acids: CASSGTSRSYEQYF. CDR3 coding DNA: TGTGCCAGCAGCGGGACTAGCAGGTCCTACGAGCAGTACTTC. Variable domain in full (rest from reference TRBV2 and TRBJ2-7): EPEVTQTPSHQVTQMGQEVILRCVPISNHLYFYWYRQILGQKVEFLVSFYNNEISEKSEIFDDQFSVERPDGSNFTLKIRSTKLEDSAMYFCASSGTSRSYEQYFGPGTRLTVT.

CDR3 DNA: TGCAGCGTTGAACCTCCCCAGGGCGGAAATGAGCAGTTCTTC. Residues: CSVEPPQGGNEQFF. The chain combines TRBV29-1 with TRBJ2-1; D is possibly TRBD1 (5 bases). Germline lookup yields CDR1 SQVTM and CDR2 ANQGSEA. The CDR3 is 14 residues long. Trimming shortened V by 2 bases and J by 7 bases, and 15 bases separated the two germline ends.

The rearrangement joins TRBV7-2 to TRBJ1-3; TRBD1 matches at 7 bases. With 5 bases clipped from V and 0 bases from J, the junction kept 10 bases outside the gene matches. The CDR3 is 17 amino acids. Germline assignment: CDR1 SGHTA and CDR2 FQGNSA. CDR3 protein: CASSESRQGSSGNTIYF. The CDR3 nucleotides are TGTGCCAGCAGCGAGTCAAGACAGGGTAGCTCTGGAAACACCATATATTTT.

The chain recombines TRBV11-2 with TRBJ2-5, with D perhaps matching TRBD1 (7 bases). Trimming took off 3 bases at V and 5 bases at J, with 16 bases between the two ends. CDR3 length: 15 amino acids. Per the germline V gene, CDR1 is SGHAT and CDR2 is FQNNGV. Here the CDR3 reads CASSFNTGEVETQYF. The CDR3 nucleotides read TGTGCCAGCAGCTTTAACACAGGGGAGGTTGAGACCCAGTACTTC. Full variable domain (rest looked up from reference TRBV11-2 and TRBJ2-5): EAGVAQSPRYKIIEKRQSVAFWCNPISGHATLYWYQQILGQGPKLLIQFQNNGVVDDSQLPKDRFSAERLKGVDSTLKIQPAKLEDSAVYLCASSFNTGEVETQYFGPGTRLLVL.

The CDR3 protein is CASSQAQGIGPQHF. CDR3 in DNA: TGCGCCAGCAGCCAAGCACAGGGAATAGGGCCCCAGCATTTT. The chain uses TRBV4-1 and TRBJ1-5, with D possibly TRBD1 on 6 matching bases. Germline V gene sequence: CDR1 MGHRA, CDR2 YSYEKL. This CDR3 spans 14 amino acids. V was clipped by 1 base and J by 9 bases, with 13 bases between them.